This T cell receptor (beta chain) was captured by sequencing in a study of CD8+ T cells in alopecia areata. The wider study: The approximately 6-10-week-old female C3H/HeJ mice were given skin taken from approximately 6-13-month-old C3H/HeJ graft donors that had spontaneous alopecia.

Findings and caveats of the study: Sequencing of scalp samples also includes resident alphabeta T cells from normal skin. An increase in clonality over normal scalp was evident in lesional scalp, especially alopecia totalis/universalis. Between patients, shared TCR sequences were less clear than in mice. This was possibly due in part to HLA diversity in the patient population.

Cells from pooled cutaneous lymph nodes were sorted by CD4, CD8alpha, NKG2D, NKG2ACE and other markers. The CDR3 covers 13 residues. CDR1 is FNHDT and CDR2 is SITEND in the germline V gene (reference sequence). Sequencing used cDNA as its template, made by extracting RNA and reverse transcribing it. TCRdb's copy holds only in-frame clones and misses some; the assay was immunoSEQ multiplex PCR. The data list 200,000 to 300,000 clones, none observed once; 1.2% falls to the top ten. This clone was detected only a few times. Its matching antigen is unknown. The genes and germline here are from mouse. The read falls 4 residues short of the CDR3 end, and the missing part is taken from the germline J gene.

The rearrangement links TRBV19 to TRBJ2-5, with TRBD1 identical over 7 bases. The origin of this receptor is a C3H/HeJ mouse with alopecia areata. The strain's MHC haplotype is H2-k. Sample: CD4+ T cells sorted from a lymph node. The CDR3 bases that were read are TGTGCCAGCAGTATGGACAGGAAAGAC. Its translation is CASSMDRKD. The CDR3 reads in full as CASSMDRKDTQYF.